The present T cell receptor beta chain was sequenced within a study of siplizumab effects on memory and regulatory T cells. Overall study findings and caveats: Siplizumab produced a significant drop in alloreactive sequences attributable to unstimulated CD4+ memory cells. The average Treg-derived proportion among mappable alloreactive CD4+ clones was roughly 70% with siplizumab versus about 27% in controls.

Per-sample assaying covered roughly 93,000 TCR templates. Generated by immunoSEQ multiplex PCR, the TCRdb table keeps only in-frame clones and is missing some. The sample shows 99,000 or so clones, 93% of them seen only once. As for this clone: What it binds is not known.

V lost 0 bases, J lost 9 bases, and 15 bases lay in between. CDR1 MGHRA and CDR2 YSYEKL come from the germline V gene. The CDR3 spans 16 residues. The sequenced sample was CD4+ T cells sorted from blood. This TCR was sampled from a human donor in good health. This sequence joins TRBV4-1 and TRBJ1-6; no firm D call. CDR3 sequence: CASSQELSSRSSPLHF. In nucleotides, the CDR3 is TGCGCCAGCAGCCAAGAGTTAAGTTCCCGGAGTTCACCCCTCCACTTT.